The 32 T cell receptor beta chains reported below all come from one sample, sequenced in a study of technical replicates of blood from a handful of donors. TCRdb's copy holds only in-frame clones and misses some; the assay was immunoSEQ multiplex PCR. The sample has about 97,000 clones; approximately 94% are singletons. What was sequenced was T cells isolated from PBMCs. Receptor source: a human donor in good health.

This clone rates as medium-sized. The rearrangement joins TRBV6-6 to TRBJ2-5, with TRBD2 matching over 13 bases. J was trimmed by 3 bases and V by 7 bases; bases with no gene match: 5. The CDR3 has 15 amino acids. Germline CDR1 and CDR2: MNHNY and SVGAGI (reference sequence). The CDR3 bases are TGTGCCAGCACTATGACTAGCGGGGGGAAAGAGACCCAGTACTTC. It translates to CASTMTSGGKETQYF.

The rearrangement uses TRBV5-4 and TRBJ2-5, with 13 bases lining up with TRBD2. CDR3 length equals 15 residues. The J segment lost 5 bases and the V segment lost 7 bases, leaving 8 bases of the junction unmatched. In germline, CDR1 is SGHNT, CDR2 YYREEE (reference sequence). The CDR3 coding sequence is TGTGCCAGCGGAGGACTAGCGGGGGTGCCCGAGACCCAGTACTTC. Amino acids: CASGGLAGVPETQYF.

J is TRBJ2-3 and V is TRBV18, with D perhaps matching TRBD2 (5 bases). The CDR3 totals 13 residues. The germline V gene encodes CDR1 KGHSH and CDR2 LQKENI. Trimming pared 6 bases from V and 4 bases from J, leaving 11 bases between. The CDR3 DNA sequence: TGTGCCAGCTCTCAGACTACCCCAGATACGCAGTATTTT. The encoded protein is CASSQTTPDTQYF.

CDR3 sequence (DNA): TGCGCCAGCAGTCAAGGACAGGTAAGCCTCACTGAAGCTTTCTTT. Amino acids: CASSQGQVSLTEAFF. The chain joins TRBV23-1 to TRBJ1-1; 7 nucleotides align to TRBD1. TRBV23-1 is known as an ORF, though its function is uncertain. The CDR3 extends over 15 amino acids. V dropped 2 bases and J dropped 4; count of bases not matched to a gene: 7.

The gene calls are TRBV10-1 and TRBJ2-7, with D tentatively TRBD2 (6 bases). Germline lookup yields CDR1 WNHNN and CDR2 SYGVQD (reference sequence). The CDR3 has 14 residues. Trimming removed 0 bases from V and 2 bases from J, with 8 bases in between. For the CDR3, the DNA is TGCGCCAGCAGTGAGTCAGGAGGGGCCTACGAGCAGTACTTC. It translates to CASSESGGAYEQYF.

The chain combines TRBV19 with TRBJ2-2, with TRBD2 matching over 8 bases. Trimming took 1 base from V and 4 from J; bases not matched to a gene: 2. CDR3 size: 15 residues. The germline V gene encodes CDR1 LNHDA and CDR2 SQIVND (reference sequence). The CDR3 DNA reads TGTGCCAGTAGTATAGTACTAGCGGTCACCGGGGAGCTGTTTTTT. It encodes CASSIVLAVTGELFF.

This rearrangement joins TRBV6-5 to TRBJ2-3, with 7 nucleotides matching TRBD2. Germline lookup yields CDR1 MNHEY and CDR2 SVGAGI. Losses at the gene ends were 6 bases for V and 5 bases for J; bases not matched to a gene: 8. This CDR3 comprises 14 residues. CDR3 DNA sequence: TGTGCCAGCAGCTATGGGGAGGGGATAGATACGCAGTATTTT. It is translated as CASSYGEGIDTQYF.

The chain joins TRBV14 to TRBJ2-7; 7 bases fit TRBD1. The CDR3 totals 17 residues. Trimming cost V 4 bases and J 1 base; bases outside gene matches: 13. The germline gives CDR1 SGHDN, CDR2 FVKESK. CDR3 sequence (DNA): TGTGCCAGCAGCCTTTTATCTCTCCGGGACAGATCCTACGAGCAGTACTTC. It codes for CASSLLSLRDRSYEQYF.

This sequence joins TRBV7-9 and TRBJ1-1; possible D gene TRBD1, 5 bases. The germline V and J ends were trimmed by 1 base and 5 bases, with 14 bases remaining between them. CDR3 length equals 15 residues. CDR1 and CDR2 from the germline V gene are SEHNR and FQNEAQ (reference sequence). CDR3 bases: TGTGCCAGCAGCTTAGGAGGGGAGGGCGGTACTGAAGCTTTCTTT. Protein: CASSLGGEGGTEAFF.

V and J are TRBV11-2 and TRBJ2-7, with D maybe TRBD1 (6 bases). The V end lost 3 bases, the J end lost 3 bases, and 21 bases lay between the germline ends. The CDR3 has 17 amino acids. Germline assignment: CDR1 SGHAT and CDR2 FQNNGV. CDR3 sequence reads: CASSFNFLGYRDYEQYF. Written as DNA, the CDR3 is TGTGCCAGCAGCTTTAATTTTTTGGGGTACAGGGACTACGAGCAGTACTTC. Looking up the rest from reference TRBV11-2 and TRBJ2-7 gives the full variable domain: EAGVAQSPRYKIIEKRQSVAFWCNPISGHATLYWYQQILGQGPKLLIQFQNNGVVDDSQLPKDRFSAERLKGVDSTLKIQPAKLEDSAVYLCASSFNFLGYRDYEQYFGPGTRLTVT.

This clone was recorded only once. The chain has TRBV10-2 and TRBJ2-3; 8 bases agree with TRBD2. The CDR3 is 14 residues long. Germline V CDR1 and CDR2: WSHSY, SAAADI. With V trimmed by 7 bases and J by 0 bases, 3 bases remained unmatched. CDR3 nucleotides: TGCGCCAGCAACTTAGCGGGGAGCACAGATACGCAGTATTTT. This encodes CASNLAGSTDTQYF.

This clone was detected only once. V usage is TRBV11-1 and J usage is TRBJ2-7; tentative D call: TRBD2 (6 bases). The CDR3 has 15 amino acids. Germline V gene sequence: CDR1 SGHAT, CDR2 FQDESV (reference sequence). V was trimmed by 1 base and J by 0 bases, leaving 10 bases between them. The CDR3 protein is CASSLGFGSSYEQYF. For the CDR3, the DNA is TGTGCCAGCAGCTTAGGTTTCGGGAGCTCCTACGAGCAGTACTTC.

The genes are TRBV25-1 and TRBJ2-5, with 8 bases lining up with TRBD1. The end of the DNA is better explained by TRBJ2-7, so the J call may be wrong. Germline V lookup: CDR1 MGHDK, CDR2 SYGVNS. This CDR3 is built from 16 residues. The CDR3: CASRRVGQENTYEQYF. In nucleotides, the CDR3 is TGTGCCAGCAGACGAGTGGGACAGGAGAACACCTACGAGCAGTACTTC.

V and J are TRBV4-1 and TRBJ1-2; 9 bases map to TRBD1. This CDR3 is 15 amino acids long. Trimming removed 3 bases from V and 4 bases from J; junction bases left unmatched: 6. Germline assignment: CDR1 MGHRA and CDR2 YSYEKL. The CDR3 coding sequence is TGCGCCAGCAGCCACGGGACAGGGAACCTCTATGGCTACACCTTC. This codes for CASSHGTGNLYGYTF.

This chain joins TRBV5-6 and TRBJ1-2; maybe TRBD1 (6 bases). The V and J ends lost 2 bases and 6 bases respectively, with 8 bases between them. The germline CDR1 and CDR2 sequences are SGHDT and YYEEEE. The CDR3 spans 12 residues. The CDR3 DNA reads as TGTGCCAGCAGCTTCCAGGGGCATGGCTACACCTTC. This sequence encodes CASSFQGHGYTF.

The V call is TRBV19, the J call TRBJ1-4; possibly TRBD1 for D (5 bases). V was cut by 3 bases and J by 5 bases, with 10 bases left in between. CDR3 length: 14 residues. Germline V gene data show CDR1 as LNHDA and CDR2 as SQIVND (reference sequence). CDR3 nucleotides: TGTGCCAGTAGTATGGGGCAGAACAATGAAAAACTGTTTTTT. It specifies CASSMGQNNEKLFF.

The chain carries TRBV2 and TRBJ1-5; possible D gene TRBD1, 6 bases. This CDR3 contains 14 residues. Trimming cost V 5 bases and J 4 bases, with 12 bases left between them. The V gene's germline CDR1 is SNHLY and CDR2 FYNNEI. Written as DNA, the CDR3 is TGTGCCAGCAGTACGGGACAAGGAAATCAGCCCCAGCATTTT. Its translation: CASSTGQGNQPQHF.

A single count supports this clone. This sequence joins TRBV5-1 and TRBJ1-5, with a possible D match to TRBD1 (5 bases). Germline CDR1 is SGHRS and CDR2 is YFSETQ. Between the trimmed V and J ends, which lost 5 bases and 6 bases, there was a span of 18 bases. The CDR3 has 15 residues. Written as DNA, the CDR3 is TGCGCCAGCAGAGTGGCACCTGAGGACATTCAGCCCCAGCATTTT. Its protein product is CASRVAPEDIQPQHF. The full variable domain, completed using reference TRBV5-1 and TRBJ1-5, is KAGVTQTPRYLIKTRGQQVTLSCSPISGHRSVSWYQQTPGQGLQFLFEYFSETQRNKGNFPGRFSGRQFSNSRSEMNVSTLELGDSALYLCASRVAPEDIQPQHFGDGTRLSIL.

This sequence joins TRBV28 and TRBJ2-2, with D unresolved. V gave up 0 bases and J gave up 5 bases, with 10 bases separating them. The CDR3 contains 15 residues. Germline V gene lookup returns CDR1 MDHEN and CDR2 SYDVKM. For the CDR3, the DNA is TGTGCCAGCAGTTTATGGAACAGATTAACCGGGGAGCTGTTTTTT. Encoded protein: CASSLWNRLTGELFF.

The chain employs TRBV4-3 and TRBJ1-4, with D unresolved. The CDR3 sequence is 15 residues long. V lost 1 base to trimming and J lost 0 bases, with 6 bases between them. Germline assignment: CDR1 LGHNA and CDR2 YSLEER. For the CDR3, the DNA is TGCGCCAGCAGCCAAGGTATAGCAACTAATGAAAAACTGTTTTTT. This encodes CASSQGIATNEKLFF.

The CDR3 protein is CASSLALGGRTEAFF. CDR3 in DNA: TGTGCCAGCAGCTTAGCGTTGGGGGGAAGGACTGAAGCTTTCTTT. The chain joins TRBV7-9 to TRBJ1-1, with D tentatively TRBD1 (5 bases). Per the germline V gene, CDR1 is SEHNR and CDR2 is FQNEAQ (reference sequence). This CDR3 region has 15 residues. The V end lost 0 bases, the J end lost 5 bases, and 13 bases lay between the germline ends.

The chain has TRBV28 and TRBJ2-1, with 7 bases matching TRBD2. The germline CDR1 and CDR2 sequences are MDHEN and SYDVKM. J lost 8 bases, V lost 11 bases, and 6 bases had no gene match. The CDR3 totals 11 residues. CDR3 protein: CAGGLVDEQFF. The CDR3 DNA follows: TGTGCCGGTGGACTAGTCGATGAGCAGTTCTTC.

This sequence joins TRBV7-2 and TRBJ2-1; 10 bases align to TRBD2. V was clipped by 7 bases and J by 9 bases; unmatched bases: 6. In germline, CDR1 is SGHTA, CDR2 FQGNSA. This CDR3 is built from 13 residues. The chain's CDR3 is CASKAGGPGEQFF. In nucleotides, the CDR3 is TGTGCCAGCAAAGCGGGAGGGCCTGGTGAGCAGTTCTTC.

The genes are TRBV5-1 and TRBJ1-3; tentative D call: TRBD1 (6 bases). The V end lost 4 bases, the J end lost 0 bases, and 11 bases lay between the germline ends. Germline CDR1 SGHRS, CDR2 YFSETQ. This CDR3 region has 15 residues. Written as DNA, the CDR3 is TGCGCCAGCAGCCCAGGGGCCATCTCTGGAAACACCATATATTTT. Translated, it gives CASSPGAISGNTIYF. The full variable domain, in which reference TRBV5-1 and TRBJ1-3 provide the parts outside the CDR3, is KAGVTQTPRYLIKTRGQQVTLSCSPISGHRSVSWYQQTPGQGLQFLFEYFSETQRNKGNFPGRFSGRQFSNSRSEMNVSTLELGDSALYLCASSPGAISGNTIYFGEGSWLTVV.

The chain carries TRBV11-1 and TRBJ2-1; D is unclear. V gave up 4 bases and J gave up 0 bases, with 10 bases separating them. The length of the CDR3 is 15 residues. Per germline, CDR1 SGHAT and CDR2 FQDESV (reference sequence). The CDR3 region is CASSSGLSSYNEQFF. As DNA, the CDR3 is TGTGCCAGCAGCTCCGGTTTGTCCTCCTACAATGAGCAGTTCTTC.

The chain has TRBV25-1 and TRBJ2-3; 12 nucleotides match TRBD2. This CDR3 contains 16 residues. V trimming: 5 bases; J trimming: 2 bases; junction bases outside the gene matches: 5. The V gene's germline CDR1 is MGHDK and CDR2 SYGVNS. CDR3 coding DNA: TGTGCCAGCAGTCCAAGGACTAGCGGGACCACAGATACGCAGTATTTT. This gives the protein CASSPRTSGTTDTQYF.

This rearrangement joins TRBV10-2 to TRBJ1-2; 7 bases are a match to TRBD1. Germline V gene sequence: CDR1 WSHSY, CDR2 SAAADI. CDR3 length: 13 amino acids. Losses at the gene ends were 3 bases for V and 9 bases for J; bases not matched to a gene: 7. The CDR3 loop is CASSDRTGLRYTF. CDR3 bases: TGCGCCAGCAGTGACCGGACAGGACTGCGCTACACCTTC.

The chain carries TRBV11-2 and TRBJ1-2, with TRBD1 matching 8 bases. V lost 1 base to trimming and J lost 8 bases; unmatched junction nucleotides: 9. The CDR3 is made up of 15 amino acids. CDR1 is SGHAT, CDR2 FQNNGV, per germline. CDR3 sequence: CASSLAGGTGWGYTF. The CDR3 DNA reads TGTGCCAGCAGCTTAGCAGGGGGGACAGGCTGGGGCTACACCTTC. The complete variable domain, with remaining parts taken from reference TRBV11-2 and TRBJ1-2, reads EAGVAQSPRYKIIEKRQSVAFWCNPISGHATLYWYQQILGQGPKLLIQFQNNGVVDDSQLPKDRFSAERLKGVDSTLKIQPAKLEDSAVYLCASSLAGGTGWGYTFGSGTRLTVV.

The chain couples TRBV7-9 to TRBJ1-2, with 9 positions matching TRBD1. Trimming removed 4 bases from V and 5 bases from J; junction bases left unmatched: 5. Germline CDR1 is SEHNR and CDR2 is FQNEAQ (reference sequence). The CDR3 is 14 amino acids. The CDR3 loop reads CASSSGQGSYGYTF. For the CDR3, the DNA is TGTGCCAGCAGCTCGGGACAGGGCTCTTATGGCTACACCTTC.

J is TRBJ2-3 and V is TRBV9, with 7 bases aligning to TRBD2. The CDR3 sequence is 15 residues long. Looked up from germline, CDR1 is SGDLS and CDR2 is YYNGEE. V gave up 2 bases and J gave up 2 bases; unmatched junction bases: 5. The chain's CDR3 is CASSVDGRPTDTQYF. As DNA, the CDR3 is TGTGCCAGCAGCGTTGACGGGAGGCCCACAGATACGCAGTATTTT.

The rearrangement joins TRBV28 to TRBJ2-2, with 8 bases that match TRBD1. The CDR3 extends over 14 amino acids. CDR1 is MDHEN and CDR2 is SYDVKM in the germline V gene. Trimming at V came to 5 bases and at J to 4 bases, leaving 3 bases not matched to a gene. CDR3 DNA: TGTGCCAGCAGTCTCACAGGGGGCACCGGGGAGCTGTTTTTT. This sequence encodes CASSLTGGTGELFF.

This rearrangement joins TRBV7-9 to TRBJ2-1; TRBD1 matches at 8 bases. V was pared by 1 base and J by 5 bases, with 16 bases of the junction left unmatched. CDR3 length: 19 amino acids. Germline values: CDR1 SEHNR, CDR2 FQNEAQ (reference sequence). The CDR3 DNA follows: TGTGCCAGCAGCTTAGAGGGCGGTTTGGACAGGGATTGGGACAATGAGCAGTTCTTC. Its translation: CASSLEGGLDRDWDNEQFF.